Each of the 2 T cell receptor beta chains below was sequenced from the same sample in a study of blood T cells in healthy people across ages. The use of a sample-barcoded 5' primer and a J-beta primer mix characterized a second PCR of 7 to 11 cycles. TCRdb independently ran MiXCR on the 5' RACE reads; one entry per CDR3 protein. The sample records roughly 2 million distinct CDR3 sequences, about 49% being singletons. The sample comprised blood. The receptors shown here come from a woman in her thirties or forties in good health.

This chain links TRBV6-1 with TRBJ1-2; 8 nucleotides match TRBD1. Germline trimming cut 3 bases from V and 5 bases from J; bases unmatched to any gene: 8. CDR3 size: 15 residues. The germline gives CDR1 MNHNS, CDR2 SASEGT. CDR3 DNA sequence: TGTGCCAGCAGTGACGGACCAGGGGGCGCATATGGCTACACCTTC. The encoded protein is CASSDGPGGAYGYTF.

The chain has TRBV6-2 or TRBV6-3 and TRBJ2-3; TRBD2 agrees at 7 bases. The J segment lost 6 bases and the V segment lost 3 bases, leaving 9 bases of the junction unmatched. CDR1 is MNHEY, CDR2 SVGEGT, per germline. CDR3 length: 15 amino acids. The CDR3, as DNA: TGTGCCAGCAGTTATGGGGGGGACCTGCCGGATACGCAGTATTTT. It translates to CASSYGGDLPDTQYF.